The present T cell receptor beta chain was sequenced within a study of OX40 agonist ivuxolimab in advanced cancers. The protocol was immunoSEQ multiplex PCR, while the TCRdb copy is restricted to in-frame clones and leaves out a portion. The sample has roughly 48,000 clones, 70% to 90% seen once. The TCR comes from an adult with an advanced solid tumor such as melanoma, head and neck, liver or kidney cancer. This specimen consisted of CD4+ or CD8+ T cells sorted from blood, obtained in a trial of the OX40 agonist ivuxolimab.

In nucleotides, the CDR3 is TGTGCCAGCAGCCAACATCAAGTGGTCGGTGAAGCTTTCTTT. Its protein is CASSQHQVVGEAFF. The rearrangement uses TRBV14 and TRBJ1-1; D gene unclear. The CDR3 is made up of 14 amino acids. With 2 bases removed from V and 7 bases from J, the gap between germline ends came to 14 bases. CDR1 SGHDN and CDR2 FVKESK come from the germline V gene.